This T cell receptor (beta chain) was recorded in a study of human thymus T cells. Study-wide results and limits: Related research described strongly overlapping thymic repertoires in unrelated people.

Sequencing was performed with immunoSEQ multiplex PCR; in TCRdb, only in-frame clones are kept and a portion is missing. This sample yields tens of thousands of clones, of which just over 95% are seen a single time; roughly 0.03% belongs to the top ten. In corrective heart surgery, resections were taken, and these provided the thymus tissue. Those donating were healthy Finnish infants in corrective surgery for congenital heart defects. CDR1 is GTSNPN, CDR2 SVGIG, per germline (reference sequence). Trimming removed 6 bases at V and 0 bases at J, with 15 bases between. This CDR3 comprises 16 residues. This clone showed up just a few times. Its antigen is still unknown.

The chain links TRBV30 to TRBJ2-6, with D unresolved. The sample consisted of thymus tissue. The receptor comes from a boy younger than two with a congenital heart defect but otherwise immunologically healthy. CDR3 protein: CACHRGSRSGANVLTF. The DNA for the CDR3 is TGTGCCTGCCACCGAGGCAGTCGCTCTGGGGCCAACGTCCTGACTTTC.